This T cell receptor beta chain was recovered during a study of cytomegalovirus exposure and HLA in healthy donors. Regarding the study as a whole: Later analysis identified a missense DCLRE1C variant that was linked to TCR beta V- and J-gene trimming.

Primers: 60 Vbeta forward and 13 Jbeta reverse. Libraries were prepared by immunoSEQ multiplex PCR; TCRdb keeps only in-frame clonotypes and omits some of them. The sample includes about 240,000 clones, over 70% of them seen just once. V lost 5 bases to trimming and J lost 10 bases; unmatched junction nucleotides: 8. The CDR3 consists of 15 residues. Germline V gene sequence: CDR1 MNHEY, CDR2 SMNVEV (reference sequence). Points on this clone: Its antigen is currently unknown.

The chain recombines TRBV27 with TRBJ1-6; 10 bases are a match to TRBD1. The TCR comes from a woman aged 60-70 years in good health and CMV-seropositive. The sequenced sample consisted of PBMCs. The CDR3 loop is CASSRSTGGRSPLHF. The CDR3 bases are TGTGCCAGCAGTCGATCGACAGGGGGCAGGTCACCCCTCCACTTT.